This is a list of T cell receptor beta chains from one sample in a study of lymphopenia after photon versus proton radiotherapy. Sequencing used immunoSEQ multiplex PCR; TCRdb keeps in-frame clones, though not all of them. The table has about 55,000 clones, roughly 83% seen once. Sequences were derived from peripheral blood, sampled from a patient treated with proton-based radiotherapy. These receptors originate from a man aged 55 to 70 with pancreatic cancer. CDR3s include the opening cysteine and the closing phenylalanine or tryptophan. The order of the fields is V gene, CDR3 protein.

TRBV7-3 | CASSAPAGEQYF
TRBV4-1 | CASSPRDTGYNEQFF
TRBV11-2 | CASSRLGLAGEQYF
TRBV11-3 | CASSPREFPTYEQYF
TRBV11-2 | CASSSSQRVYYEQYF
TRBV18 | CASSQGPANVGTDSNQPQHF
TRBV5-1 | CASSLAGQLIRETQYF
TRBV30 | CACQPRSGNTIYF
TRBV28 | CASSSRGTDTQYF
TRBV27 | CASSIQQGYEQYF
TRBV9 | CASSPRDSYEQYF
TRBV11-2 | CASSPGQGPYGYTF
TRBV28 | CASSSVVRISGNTIYF
TRBV7-8 | CASSLVGGGGTGELFF
TRBV19 | CASSSRRFNTEAFF
TRBV5-1 | CASSRDSISYNEQFF
TRBV6-1 | CASSPDWKPQHF
TRBV27 | CASSASSGANVLTF
TRBV19 | CASSDSVFRNEQFF
TRBV29-1 | CSVDLSSYNEQFF
TRBV28 | CASRAQGMYGYTF
TRBV4-2 | CASSQEPADEQFF
TRBV29-1 | CSVGIGYNEQFF
TRBV5-1 | CASSVLGEPYNEQFF
TRBV6-1 | CASSEGNGLSLPGNEQFF
TRBV6-1 | CASSEWQENSPLHF
TRBV19 | CASSINSILTYNEQFF
TRBV28 | CASSLGQGASGELFF
TRBV4-1 | CASSQEDRGPYEQYF